This T cell receptor (beta chain) was identified in a study of radiotherapy plus CTLA-4 blockade in lung cancer. Only in-frame clones appear in the TCRdb table, and some are missing; sequencing was by immunoSEQ multiplex PCR. Of about 97,000 clones in the sample, approximately 72% were seen once. About this clone: Its specificity is unknown.

The CDR3 consists of 13 residues. The germline gives CDR1 GTSNPN, CDR2 SVGIG (reference sequence). V was trimmed by 2 bases and J by 3 bases, leaving 7 bases between them. Study-level results: Interferon-beta, together with early blood T cell clone dynamics, reportedly best predicted response. After radiotherapy and ipilimumab, tumor-derived clones expanded in peripheral blood.

This receptor was taken from a human donor with non-small cell lung cancer who had a partial response to radiotherapy plus ipilimumab. Some clones in this sample may be carry-over from other donors' samples. Source: peripheral blood, taken from a patient treated with radiotherapy plus ipilimumab. The V gene is TRBV30, the J gene TRBJ1-4; D not resolved. The CDR3 sequence is CAWSRGANEKLFF. As DNA, the CDR3 is TGTGCCTGGAGTCGCGGGGCTAATGAAAAACTGTTTTTT.